Listed here is a single T cell receptor beta chain. CDR1 is SNHLY, CDR2 FYNNEI, per germline. V lost 2 bases to trimming and J lost 4 bases; unmatched junction nucleotides: 9. The length of the CDR3 is 17 residues. This sample is part of a study of blood T cell repertoires in COVID-19. Study details: The origin of the acute and convalescent COVID-19 samples was the United States, Italy and Spain. T cells, B-cell-depleted T cells, or PBMCs provided the cDNA or gDNA that served as material.

In the authors' workflow: Amplification of reference gene primers was used by the study to estimate nucleated cell counts. The protocol was immunoSEQ multiplex PCR, while the TCRdb copy is restricted to in-frame clones and leaves out a portion. V and J calls and clone size are given by that table; D and trimming were obtained from the DNA. The data contain tens of thousands of clones, 75% to 90% of them singletons. The receptor comes from a man in his 60s with active COVID-19. The rearrangement links TRBV2 to TRBJ1-4; 8 bases line up with TRBD1. The sample comprised peripheral blood. The CDR3: CASSESPGQGNNEKLFF. The CDR3 DNA reads TGTGCCAGCAGTGAATCCCCCGGACAGGGAAATAATGAAAAACTGTTTTTT.